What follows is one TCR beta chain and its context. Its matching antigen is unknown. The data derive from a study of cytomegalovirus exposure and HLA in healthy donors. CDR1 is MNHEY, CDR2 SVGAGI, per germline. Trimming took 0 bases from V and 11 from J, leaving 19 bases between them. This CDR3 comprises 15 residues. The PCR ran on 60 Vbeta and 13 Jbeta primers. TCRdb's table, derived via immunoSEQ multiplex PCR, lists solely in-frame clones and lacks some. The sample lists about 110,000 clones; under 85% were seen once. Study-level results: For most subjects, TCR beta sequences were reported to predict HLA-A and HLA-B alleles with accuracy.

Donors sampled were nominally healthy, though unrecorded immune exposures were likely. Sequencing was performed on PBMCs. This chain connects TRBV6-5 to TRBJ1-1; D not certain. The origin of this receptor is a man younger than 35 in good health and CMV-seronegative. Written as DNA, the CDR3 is TGTGCCAGCAGTTACTCGAGGTCTGTAAAAGAGGATGCTTTCTTT. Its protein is CASSYSRSVKEDAFF.